The 9 T cell receptor beta chains given below trace back to one sample, sequenced in a study of prognosis after radiotherapy for stage I lung cancer. Genomic DNA was the source, and TCR beta CDR3 was amplified from it by two-round multiplex PCR. Primers targeting each individual TRBV and TRBJ gene were applied in first-round PCR. TCRdb re-derived calls from the multiplex PCR reads in MiXCR, one entry per CDR3 protein. Of fewer than 25,000 distinct CDR3 sequences in the sample, 35% to 50% were seen once. The sample consisted of PBMCs, taken before or after stereotactic body radiation therapy (not recorded which). The receptors come from a donor aged 50 or older with non-small cell lung cancer.

At least ten counts were recorded for this clonotype. The chain combines TRBV9 with TRBJ2-2, with TRBD2 matching over 7 bases. V lost 5 bases to trimming and J lost 7 bases; unmatched junction nucleotides: 11. The germline CDR1 and CDR2 sequences are SGDLS and YYNGEE. CDR3 length: 15 amino acids. CDR3 bases: TGTGCCAGCAGGCCCGGGGGGATATCCGGCGGGGAGCTGTTTTTT. This codes for CASRPGGISGGELFF.

In its sample, this clonotype was seen a few times. A single base separates this from a much larger clone, so it may be a read error. CDR3 nucleotides: TGTGCCAGCAGCTTGGCCGGAGCTCACCAAGAGACCCAGTACTTC. This encodes CASSLAGAHQETQYF. V is TRBV5-6 and J is TRBJ2-5; D not certain. From germline, CDR1 is SGHDT and CDR2 YYEEEE. Trimming pared 0 bases from V and 0 bases from J, leaving 9 bases between. This CDR3 spans 15 amino acids. Looking up the rest from reference TRBV5-6 and TRBJ2-5 gives the full variable domain: DAGVTQSPTHLIKTRGQQVTLRCSPKSGHDTVSWYQQALGQGPQFIFQYYEEEERQRGNFPDRFSGHQFPNYSSELNVNALLLGDSALYLCASSLAGAHQETQYFGPGTRLLVL.

This clonotype was observed at least ten times. The chain combines TRBV24-1 with TRBJ2-2, with 9 bases lining up with TRBD1. J gave up 4 bases and V 3 bases, and 5 bases lay outside the gene matches. Germline assignment: CDR1 KGHDR and CDR2 SFDVKD. The CDR3 covers 16 residues. CDR3 region: CATSDPGTGTTGELFF. As DNA, the CDR3 is TGTGCCACCAGTGATCCCGGGACAGGGACCACCGGGGAGCTGTTTTTT.

This clonotype has ten or more counts. The J gene is TRBJ2-5, the V gene TRBV5-1, with 7 bases matching TRBD1. CDR1 and CDR2 from the germline V gene are SGHRS and YFSETQ. V shed 4 bases and J 1 base; nucleotides not matched to a gene: 7. CDR3 size: 15 residues. This CDR3 reads CASSHRDRGQETQYF. Written as DNA, the CDR3 is TGCGCCAGCAGCCACCGGGACAGAGGCCAAGAGACCCAGTACTTC.

This clonotype appeared many times. The CDR3 bases are TGTGCCAGCAGCTTGAGGTCTGCCAAAAACACCGGGGAGCTGTTTTTT. This sequence encodes CASSLRSAKNTGELFF. The chain joins TRBV5-4 to TRBJ2-2; the D is unclear. The CDR3 sequence is 16 residues long. Deletions cut 1 base from V and 2 bases from J, with 12 bases between. Germline CDR1 and CDR2: SGHNT and YYREEE (reference sequence).

This clonotype was recorded many times. The junction and the germline gene differ at one end; a read error may be behind it. The V gene is TRBV28, the J gene TRBJ2-7, with TRBD1 matching 9 bases. The germline V gene has CDR1 MDHEN and CDR2 SYDVKM. The CDR3 loop spans 15 amino acids. CDR3 protein: CASFKRQGGSYEQCF. CDR3 bases: TGTGCCAGCTTTAAGAGACAGGGGGGATCATACGAGCAGTGCTTC. The whole variable domain, filled in from reference TRBV28 and TRBJ2-7, reads DVKVTQSSRYLVKRTGEKVFLECVQDMDHENMFWYRQDPGLGLRLIYFSYDVKMKEKGDIPEGYSVSREKKERFSLILESASTNQTSMYLCASFKRQGGSYEQCFGPGTRLTVT.

The chain combines TRBV5-1 with TRBJ2-5; no clear D. Trimming removed 0 bases from V and 0 bases from J, with 9 bases in between. Per the germline V gene, CDR1 is SGHRS and CDR2 is YFSETQ. The CDR3 has 15 amino acids. Here the CDR3 reads CASSLEDPYQETQYF. CDR3 sequence (DNA): TGCGCCAGCAGCTTGGAAGACCCGTACCAAGAGACCCAGTACTTC. Together with reference TRBV5-1 and TRBJ2-5, the CDR3 gives the full variable domain: KAGVTQTPRYLIKTRGQQVTLSCSPISGHRSVSWYQQTPGQGLQFLFEYFSETQRNKGNFPGRFSGRQFSNSRSEMNVSTLELGDSALYLCASSLEDPYQETQYFGPGTRLLVL.

There are many counts of this clonotype. The chain couples TRBV6-2 or TRBV6-3 to TRBJ2-5; tentatively, D is TRBD1 or TRBD2 (6 bases each). The V gene lost 5 bases and the J gene lost 4 bases, with 14 bases spanning the gap. From germline, CDR1 is MNHEY and CDR2 SVGEGT. The CDR3 length is 14 residues. CDR3 residues: CASSERGAGETQYF. The CDR3 DNA sequence: TGTGCCAGCAGTGAAAGGGGGGCTGGAGAGACCCAGTACTTC.

Remarks on this clonotype: This sequence may be a read error, since a much larger clone differs from it by one base. For the CDR3, the DNA is TGTGCCAGCAGTGAAGAGGGGACAAATACGCAGCATTTT. Residues: CASSEEGTNTQHF. The V and J genes are TRBV2 and TRBJ2-3; a weak D match, TRBD1 (6 bases). The DNA end favors TRBJ1-5, so the J call may be wrong. The CDR3 length is 13 residues. Germline V gene lookup returns CDR1 SNHLY and CDR2 FYNNEI.